This TCR beta chain was sequenced during a study of T cell responses to AZD1222 COVID-19 vaccine. The study pooled second doses at about 4 or about 12 weeks. Trimming shortened V by 1 base and J by 6 bases, and 6 bases separated the two germline ends. The CDR3 covers 12 residues. In germline, CDR1 is MDHEN, CDR2 SYDVKM. TCRdb keeps only in-frame clones here, not all; method: immunoSEQ multiplex PCR. Seen here are 70,000 to 95,000 clones, more than 70% observed once, and the top ten hold approximately 5.6%. The chain uses TRBV28 and TRBJ1-1; no clear D gene. This clonotype was obtained from an adult who received the AZD1222 COVID-19 vaccine. Here the sequenced sample was peripheral blood, taken 28 days after the second AZD1222 dose. The CDR3 DNA is TGTGCCAGCAGTTTATTGCATTCTGAAGCTTTCTTT. Amino acids: CASSLLHSEAFF.